The 16 T cell receptor beta chains presented below share a single source sample, sequenced in a study of blood T cell repertoires in COVID-19. Sequenced by immunoSEQ multiplex PCR; TCRdb stores in-frame clones only, minus some. In the table there are hundreds of thousands of clones, around 89% of which are singletons. Sample: PBMCs or T cells enriched from blood (not recorded which). The receptor set was obtained from a young man who had recovered from COVID-19.

V and J are TRBV5-1 and TRBJ2-5, with 8 bases matching TRBD2. CDR1 SGHRS and CDR2 YFSETQ come from the germline V gene. V lost 0 bases and J lost 1; bases outside the gene matches: 8. This CDR3 is 17 amino acids long. The CDR3 nucleotides read TGCGCCAGCAGCTTGGTTTTCGGCGGGGGGTTCCAAGAGACCCAGTACTTC. This translates into CASSLVFGGGFQETQYF.

This chain uses TRBV10-3 with TRBJ2-7, with 11 nucleotides matching TRBD2. CDR3 length: 15 amino acids. In germline, CDR1 is ENHRY, CDR2 SYGVKD. V lost 6 bases to trimming and J lost 2 bases; unmatched junction nucleotides: 6. CDR3 sequence reads: CAIRPGTSGTYEQYF. CDR3 sequence (DNA): TGTGCCATCAGGCCCGGGACTAGCGGTACCTACGAGCAGTACTTC.

The chain combines TRBV3-1 (or the pseudogene TRBV3-2) with TRBJ1-4, with D possibly matching TRBD1 (5 bases). Trimming removed 3 bases at V and 4 bases at J, with 12 bases between. Germline lookup yields CDR1 LGHDT and CDR2 YNNKEL (reference sequence). This CDR3 has 15 residues. The CDR3 nucleotides read TGTGCCAGCAGCCACTCGGCGGGGGTTAATGAAAAACTGTTTTTT. Translated, it gives CASSHSAGVNEKLFF.

The V and J genes are TRBV9 and TRBJ1-4; 7 bases align to TRBD1. V lost 3 bases, J lost 7 bases, and 3 bases stayed unmatched. The germline V gene encodes CDR1 SGDLS and CDR2 YYNGEE. The CDR3 length is 13 residues. The CDR3 loop is CASSAGQAEKLFF. The CDR3, as DNA: TGTGCCAGCAGCGCCGGACAGGCTGAAAAACTGTTTTTT.

The rearrangement links TRBV12-3 or TRBV12-4 to TRBJ2-1, with D possibly matching TRBD1 (6 bases). Trimming shortened V by 7 bases and J by 10 bases, and 17 bases separated the two germline ends. The CDR3 spans 13 residues. The CDR3 here is CASTPWDTEEQFF. The CDR3 nucleotides read TGTGCCAGCACCCCTTGGGACACAGAGGAGCAGTTCTTC.

Remarks on this clone: In the same sample, other DNA sequences code for this CDR3. The chain links TRBV7-2 to TRBJ2-5, with 7 bases identical to TRBD2. V lost 1 base to trimming and J lost 4 bases; unmatched junction nucleotides: 0. This CDR3 has 13 residues. From germline, CDR1 is SGHTA and CDR2 FQGNSA. This CDR3 reads CASSLERGETQYF. CDR3 nucleotides: TGTGCCAGCAGCTTAGAGCGGGGAGAGACCCAGTACTTC.

The V call is TRBV2, the J call TRBJ1-2; D not resolved. The V and J ends lost 1 base and 3 bases respectively, with 9 bases between them. This CDR3 spans 14 amino acids. Germline CDR1 SNHLY, CDR2 FYNNEI. The CDR3, as DNA: TGTGCCAGCAGTGAAGGGACTCTACACTATGGCTACACCTTC. Amino acids: CASSEGTLHYGYTF.

The chain uses TRBV24-1 and TRBJ2-1, with 9 nucleotides matching TRBD1. Germline V gives CDR1 KGHDR, CDR2 SFDVKD. The V segment lost 2 bases and the J segment 0 bases; nucleotides outside the gene matches: 4. The CDR3 loop spans 17 amino acids. The CDR3 DNA reads as TGTGCCACCAGTGATTCCGGGACAGGGAACTCCTACAATGAGCAGTTCTTC. Amino acids: CATSDSGTGNSYNEQFF.

The rearrangement uses TRBV4-1 and TRBJ1-2, with TRBD1 matching 9 bases. The CDR3 has 13 residues. CDR1 MGHRA and CDR2 YSYEKL come from the germline V gene. V was clipped by 4 bases and J by 7 bases; unmatched bases: 4. CDR3 residues: CASSPGQGGGYTF. CDR3 nucleotide sequence: TGCGCCAGCAGCCCGGGACAGGGAGGTGGCTACACCTTC.

V usage is TRBV6-5 and J usage is TRBJ2-5, with 11 bases matching TRBD2. Germline V lookup: CDR1 MNHEY, CDR2 SVGAGI. The CDR3 length is 15 residues. V lost 6 bases to trimming and J lost 7 bases; unmatched junction nucleotides: 10. The CDR3 DNA reads as TGTGCCAGCAGAACTAGCGGGGGCCCCCCGAGGACCCAGTACTTC. Translating it yields CASRTSGGPPRTQYF.

This chain uses TRBV6-5 with TRBJ1-1; maybe TRBD1 (5 bases). Looked up from germline, CDR1 is MNHEY and CDR2 is SVGAGI. The CDR3 covers 13 residues. V lost 5 bases, J lost 2 bases, and 9 bases lay in between. The CDR3 DNA reads as TGTGCCAGCAGTCATACAGGTAACACTGAAGCTTTCTTT. Its translation is CASSHTGNTEAFF.

The chain carries TRBV15 and TRBJ1-1; tentatively, D is TRBD1 (6 bases). Germline assignment: CDR1 LNHNV and CDR2 YYDKDF (reference sequence). Trimming pared 4 bases from V and 1 base from J, leaving 7 bases between. The CDR3 is made up of 13 amino acids. This CDR3 is CATSKGENTEAFF. The CDR3 region has the DNA TGTGCCACCAGCAAGGGGGAGAACACTGAAGCTTTCTTT. Complete variable domain (other parts from reference TRBV15 and TRBJ1-1): DAMVIQNPRYQVTQFGKPVTLSCSQTLNHNVMYWYQQKSSQAPKLLFHYYDKDFNNEADTPDNFQSRRPNTSFCFLDIRSPGLGDTAMYLCATSKGENTEAFFGQGTRLTVV.

The CDR3 DNA follows: TGTGCCAGCACTAACCTTAGGGCTGGGGCCTATGGCTACACCTTC. It yields the protein CASTNLRAGAYGYTF. J is TRBJ1-2 and V is TRBV6-5; weak D call: TRBD1 (5 bases). Trimming took off 7 bases at V and 4 bases at J, with 19 bases between the two ends. This CDR3 spans 15 amino acids. Germline CDR1 is MNHEY and CDR2 is SVGAGI.

The chain recombines TRBV18 with TRBJ2-7, with D perhaps TRBD2 (6 bases). Between the trimmed V and J ends, which lost 0 bases and 0 bases, there was a span of 15 bases. CDR1 and CDR2 from the germline V gene are KGHSH and LQKENI. CDR3 length: 17 residues. As DNA, the CDR3 is TGTGCCAGCTCACCACCGTCACCTAGGCGGGACTCCTACGAGCAGTACTTC. Its protein product is CASSPPSPRRDSYEQYF.

In this sample, this clone turned up once. The CDR3 protein is CASSLATSYEQYF. The CDR3 nucleotides read TGTGCCAGCAGCTTAGCTACGTCCTACGAGCAGTACTTC. V and J are TRBV13 and TRBJ2-7; D is ambiguous. Germline-derived CDR1 and CDR2 are PRHDT and FYEKMQ (reference sequence). The CDR3 consists of 13 residues. With 1 base removed from V and 1 base from J, the gap between germline ends came to 5 bases.

This chain links TRBV7-8 with TRBJ1-3; D gene uncertain. V shed 5 bases and J shed 4 bases, with 12 bases lying between them. This CDR3 region has 14 residues. Germline lookup yields CDR1 SGHVS and CDR2 FQNEAQ. CDR3 nucleotide sequence: TGTGCCAGCAGCGTCCGGGTCCTCGGAAACACCATATATTTT. Its protein is CASSVRVLGNTIYF.